This T cell receptor (beta chain) stems from a study of control samples from healthy donors and cancer patients (dated by TCRdb to 2018 to 2021). The library was obtained by the immunoSEQ multiplex PCR assay. TCRdb retrieved this table from immuneACCESS and kept in-frame rearrangements only. Not all clones are present; in checked studies, unresolved V genes account for under half, and no reason is known for the remainder. A total of some 74,000 clones appear in this sample, about 83% of them only once. About 15% of the sample is in the top ten clones. Notes on this clone: Its antigen target is currently unknown. No base quality values were provided; no much bigger clone lies one nucleotide off. The same CDR3 is also encoded by other DNA sequences in this sample.

The CDR3 goes from the cysteine to the phenylalanine over 10 residues. Of all the DNA, just the CDR3 is kept, 30 bases in frame from base 1. Per the germline V gene, SQVTM is the CDR1 and ANQGSEA is the CDR2. Between the V and J ends, shortened by 6 bases and 1 base respectively, the junction contains 3 bases. The chain is made from TRBV29-1 and TRBJ1-1, with the D segment identity uncertain. This receptor was taken from a man in his sixties in good health. The sequencing sample was made of blood. The CDR3 protein sequence reads: CSVGNTEAFF. Read as DNA, the sequence is TGCAGCGTGGGGAACACTGAAGCTTTCTTT. Extended through the reference TRBV29-1 and TRBJ1-1 proteins, this CDR3 yields the full variable domain: SAVISQKPSRDICQRGTSLTIQCQVDSQVTMMFWYRQQPGQSLTLIATANQGSEATYESGFVIDKFPISRPNLTFSTLTVSNMSPEDSSIYLCSVGNTEAFFGQGTRLTVV.